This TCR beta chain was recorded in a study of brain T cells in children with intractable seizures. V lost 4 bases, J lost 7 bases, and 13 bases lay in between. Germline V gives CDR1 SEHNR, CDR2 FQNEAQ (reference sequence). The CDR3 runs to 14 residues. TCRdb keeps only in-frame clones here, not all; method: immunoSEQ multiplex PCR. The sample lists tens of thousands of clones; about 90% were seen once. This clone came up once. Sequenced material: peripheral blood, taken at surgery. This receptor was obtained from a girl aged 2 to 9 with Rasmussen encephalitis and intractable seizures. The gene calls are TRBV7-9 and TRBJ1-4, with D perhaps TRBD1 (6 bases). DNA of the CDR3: TGTGCCAGCAGCTCAGATGTCAGGGGTGAAAAACTGTTTTTT. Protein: CASSSDVRGEKLFF.